Shown below are 13 T cell receptor beta chains from a single sample sequenced in a study of blood T cell repertoires in COVID-19. Some clones are missing from TCRdb's copy, which holds only in-frame ones; the method was immunoSEQ multiplex PCR. The data show about 80,000 clones, over 70% seen once. The sequenced material came from peripheral blood. These receptors were collected from a human donor in a cohort sampled during active COVID-19.

This clone showed up just once. This sample includes further DNA sequences coding for the same CDR3. The chain is built from TRBV23-1 and TRBJ2-2; TRBD1 matches at 9 bases. TRBV23-1 is an ORF, and what it does is uncertain. The ends lost 4 bases at V and 6 bases at J; junction bases unmatched: 9. The CDR3 is 16 amino acids. CDR3 amino acids: CASSRYRGRGAGELFF. The CDR3 DNA reads as TGCGCCAGCAGTCGCTACAGGGGGCGCGGGGCCGGGGAGCTGTTTTTT.

V is TRBV11-2 and J is TRBJ1-1, with D unclear. Germline lookup yields CDR1 SGHAT and CDR2 FQNNGV. This CDR3 is 13 amino acids long. Trimming removed 3 bases from V and 2 bases from J, with 7 bases in between. CDR3 in DNA: TGTGCCAGCAGCTTGAGAAGAAACACTGAAGCTTTCTTT. Translating it yields CASSLRRNTEAFF.

This clone occurred a few times. J is TRBJ2-1 and V is TRBV28; 14 nucleotides align to TRBD2. The V gene end was trimmed by 8 bases and the J gene end by 5 bases; junction bases not matched to a gene: 5. CDR1 is MDHEN and CDR2 is SYDVKM in the germline V gene. The CDR3 is 15 amino acids. The CDR3, as DNA: TGTGCCAGCCACGGGACTAGCGGGAGCCACAATGAGCAGTTCTTC. This gives the protein CASHGTSGSHNEQFF. The whole variable domain, remainder taken from reference TRBV28 and TRBJ2-1, is DVKVTQSSRYLVKRTGEKVFLECVQDMDHENMFWYRQDPGLGLRLIYFSYDVKMKEKGDIPEGYSVSREKKERFSLILESASTNQTSMYLCASHGTSGSHNEQFFGPGTRLTVL.

The chain employs TRBV19 and TRBJ2-5, with 11 bases matching TRBD1. With V trimmed by 1 base and J by 1 base, 2 bases remained unmatched. The CDR3 contains 16 residues. Germline loops: CDR1 LNHDA, CDR2 SQIVND (reference sequence). DNA for the CDR3: TGTGCCAGTAGTATAGGGGGGACAGGGGGCCAAGAGACCCAGTACTTC. It encodes CASSIGGTGGQETQYF.

CDR3 nucleotide sequence: TGTGCCACCAGAGACCCTAGGGGGGGCACTGAAGCTTTCTTT. This sequence encodes CATRDPRGGTEAFF. The chain is built from TRBV24-1 and TRBJ1-1; D is perhaps TRBD1 (6 bases). V was clipped by 7 bases and J by 4 bases, with 15 bases between them. The CDR3 spans 14 residues. CDR1 KGHDR and CDR2 SFDVKD come from the germline V gene.

V gene TRBV27 combines with J gene TRBJ2-5; D is ambiguous. V was cut by 5 bases and J by 9 bases, with 16 bases left in between. Germline V gene sequence: CDR1 MNHEY, CDR2 SMNVEV (reference sequence). The CDR3 is made up of 13 amino acids. The CDR3 nucleotides read TGTGCCAGCAGTCCCTTCTTCGGTATGGCCCAGTACTTC. Translated: CASSPFFGMAQYF.

The V and J genes are TRBV6-4 and TRBJ2-2; D is unresolved. The germline gives CDR1 MRHNA, CDR2 SNTAGT. The CDR3 has 14 residues. The V end was cut by 3 bases, the J end by 7 bases, with 12 bases between. The CDR3 sequence is CASSDGLYNGELFF. The CDR3 DNA is TGTGCCAGCAGTGATGGGCTTTATAACGGGGAGCTGTTTTTT.

CDR3 region: CAWSLQAGIEFF. DNA for the CDR3: TGTGCCTGGAGTCTCCAAGCGGGGATCGAGTTCTTC. J is TRBJ2-1 and V is TRBV30; 7 bases map to TRBD2. The CDR3 runs 12 residues. From germline, CDR1 is GTSNPN and CDR2 SVGIG (reference sequence). The V segment lost 2 bases and the J segment 14 bases; nucleotides outside the gene matches: 9.

The chain couples TRBV5-1 to TRBJ2-7; D is possibly TRBD2 (5 bases). The germline V gene has CDR1 SGHRS and CDR2 YFSETQ. With 3 bases removed from V and 2 bases from J, the gap between germline ends came to 12 bases. This CDR3 has 14 residues. CDR3 residues: CASSSTRFPYEQYF. The CDR3 DNA follows: TGCGCCAGCAGCTCCACTAGGTTCCCCTACGAGCAGTACTTC.

This clone was recorded at least ten times. CDR3 sequence reads: CASSYDRSTEAFF. Written as DNA, the CDR3 is TGTGCCAGCAGTTACGATCGGAGCACTGAAGCTTTCTTT. The chain links TRBV6-5 to TRBJ1-1, with no clear D. This CDR3 region has 13 residues. CDR1 and CDR2 from the germline V gene are MNHEY and SVGAGI. The V end was cut by 2 bases, the J end by 4 bases, with 8 bases between.

The chain has TRBV9 and TRBJ1-5; 9 bases map to TRBD1. Per the germline V gene, CDR1 is SGDLS and CDR2 is YYNGEE. The ends lost 10 bases at V and 2 bases at J; junction bases unmatched: 16. This CDR3 comprises 17 residues. CDR3 nucleotides: TGTGCCGGGGGACGGGACAGGGACGCTCACGGCAATCAGCCCCAGCATTTT. It specifies CAGGRDRDAHGNQPQHF.

The chain joins TRBV12-3 or TRBV12-4 to TRBJ2-3; no reliable D call. This CDR3 spans 11 amino acids. Trimming took 3 bases from V and 5 from J, leaving 3 bases between them. CDR3 nucleotides: TGTGCCAGCAGTTTCAGAGATACGCAGTATTTT. Its protein product is CASSFRDTQYF.

The chain recombines TRBV24-1 with TRBJ1-1; tentatively, D is TRBD1 (5 bases). Looked up from germline, CDR1 is KGHDR and CDR2 is SFDVKD. V lost 9 bases, J lost 5 bases, and 15 bases lay in between. This CDR3 region has 13 residues. DNA of the CDR3: TGTGCCACCTTCGGAGGGGAGGAAACTGAAGCTTTCTTT. Amino acids: CATFGGEETEAFF.